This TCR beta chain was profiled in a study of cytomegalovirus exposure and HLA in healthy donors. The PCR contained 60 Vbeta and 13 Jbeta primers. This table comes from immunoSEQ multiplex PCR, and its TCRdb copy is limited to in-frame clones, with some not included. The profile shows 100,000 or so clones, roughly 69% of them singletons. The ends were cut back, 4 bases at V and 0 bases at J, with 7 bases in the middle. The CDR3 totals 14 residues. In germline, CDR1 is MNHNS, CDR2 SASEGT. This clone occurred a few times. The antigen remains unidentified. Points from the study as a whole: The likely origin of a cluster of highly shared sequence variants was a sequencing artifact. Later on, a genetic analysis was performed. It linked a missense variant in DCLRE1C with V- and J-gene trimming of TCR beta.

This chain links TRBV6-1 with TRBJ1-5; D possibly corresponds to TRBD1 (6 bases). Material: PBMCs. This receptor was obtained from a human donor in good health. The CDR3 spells CASSGTASNQPQHF. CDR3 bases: TGTGCCAGCAGTGGGACAGCTAGCAATCAGCCCCAGCATTTT.